The present TCR beta chain was sequenced within a study of blood T cell repertoires in COVID-19. Whole-study context: Acute-phase and convalescent COVID-19 samples originated in the United States, Italy and Spain. PBMCs, B-cell-depleted T cells, or T cells provided the cDNA or gDNA that made up the material.

V lost 1 base to trimming and J lost 10 bases, with 13 bases between them. Germline V gene lookup returns CDR1 GTSNPN and CDR2 SVGIG (reference sequence). The CDR3 totals 13 residues. In the original workflow: Amplification from reference gene primers served as the basis for estimated nucleated cell counts. Profiled with immunoSEQ multiplex PCR; TCRdb holds only in-frame clones, not every one. D and trimming were read from the DNA, whereas the V and J calls and clone size are those reported in that table. Of around 88,000 clones listed, 90% are singletons. This clonotype was sampled from a man between 60 and 70 years old with acute or convalescent COVID-19. V gene TRBV30 combines with J gene TRBJ1-4; D remains ambiguous. The sequencing input was peripheral blood. The CDR3 protein is CAWSGGAPGKLFF. Written as DNA, the CDR3 is TGTGCCTGGAGTGGAGGAGCCCCTGGAAAACTGTTTTTT.